This TCR beta chain was retrieved from a study of blood T cell repertoires in COVID-19. Study-wide background: Sample material is recorded as cDNA or gDNA derived from T cells, B-cell-depleted T cells, or PBMCs.

Germline V CDR1 and CDR2: KGHSH, LQKENI. The CDR3 is 12 residues long. Trimming removed 3 bases at V and 2 bases at J, with 5 bases between. As handled by the study authors: Reference gene primer amplification yielded estimated nucleated cell counts. Using immunoSEQ multiplex PCR, the repertoire was profiled, and TCRdb retains in-frame clones only, with some absent. Clone size and the V and J calls come from that table; the DNA yielded D and trimming. The sample includes tens of thousands of clones, 80% to 85% of them seen just once. This rearrangement joins TRBV18 to TRBJ2-7; D is unresolved. What was sequenced was peripheral blood. The origin of this receptor is a human donor in a cohort sampled during active COVID-19. CDR3 sequence reads: CASSPNTYEQYF. Written as DNA, the CDR3 is TGTGCCAGCTCACCGAACACCTACGAGCAGTACTTC.